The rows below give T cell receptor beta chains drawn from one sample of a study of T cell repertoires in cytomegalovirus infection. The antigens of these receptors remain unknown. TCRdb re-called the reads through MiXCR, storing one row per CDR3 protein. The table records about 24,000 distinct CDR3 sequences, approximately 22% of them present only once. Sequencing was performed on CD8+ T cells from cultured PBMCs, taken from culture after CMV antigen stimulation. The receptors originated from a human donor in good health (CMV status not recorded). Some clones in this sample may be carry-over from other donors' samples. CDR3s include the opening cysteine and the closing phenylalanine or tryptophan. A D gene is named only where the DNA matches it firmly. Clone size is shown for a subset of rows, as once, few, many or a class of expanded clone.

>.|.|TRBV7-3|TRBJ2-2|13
TGTGCCAGCAGCTCAGGCGGGACCGGGGAGCTGTTTTTT
CASSSGGTGELFF
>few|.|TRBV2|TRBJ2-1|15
TGTGCCAGCAGTAGGGACTTCGTGGGTTCCAATGAGCAGTTCTTC
CASSRDFVGSNEQFF
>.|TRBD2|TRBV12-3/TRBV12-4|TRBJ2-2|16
TGTGCCAGCAGTTTCGGGACTAGCGGGGGCACCGGGGAGCTGTTTTTT
CASSFGTSGGTGELFF
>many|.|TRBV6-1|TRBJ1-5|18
TGTGCCAGCAGCCTCAGGGGCAGGGAGAGAATAAGCAATCAGCCCCAGCATTTT
CASSLRGRERISNQPQHF
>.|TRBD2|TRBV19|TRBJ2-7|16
TGTGCCAGTAGTACCATAAGCGGGGCCAGCTCCTACGAGCAGTACTTC
CASSTISGASSYEQYF
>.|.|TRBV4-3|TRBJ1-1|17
TGCGCCAGCAGCCAAGATGGGCGGGGTTACATGAACACTGAAGCTTTCTTT
CASSQDGRGYMNTEAFF
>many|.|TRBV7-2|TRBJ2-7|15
TGTGCCAGCAGCTATTCCGGGAGCCGCACCTACGAGCAGTACTTC
CASSYSGSRTYEQYF
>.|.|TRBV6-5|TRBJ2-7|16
TGTGCCAGCAGTTACTTTCCCTCAGGGAGGACCTACGAGCAGTACTTC
CASSYFPSGRTYEQYF
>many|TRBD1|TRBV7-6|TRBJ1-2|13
TGTGCCAGCAGCCCTAGGGGGCGCGGCGGCTACACCTTC
CASSPRGRGGYTF
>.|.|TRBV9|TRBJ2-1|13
TGTGCCAGCAGCGGGGACGGCAACAATGAGCAGTTCTTC
CASSGDGNNEQFF
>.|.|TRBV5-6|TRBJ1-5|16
TGTGCCAGCAGCTTGGGGGCAGCTTATAGCAATCAGCCCCAGCATTTT
CASSLGAAYSNQPQHF
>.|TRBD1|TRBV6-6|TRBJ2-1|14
TGTGCCAGCGAAACCGGGACAGGGTCCAATGAGCAGTTCTTC
CASETGTGSNEQFF
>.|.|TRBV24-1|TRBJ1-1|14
TGTGCCACCAGTGATTTGACTCCGGGCTCTGAAGCTTTCTTT
CATSDLTPGSEAFF
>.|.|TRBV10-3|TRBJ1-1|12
TGTGCCATCAAGGGAGGAGGAACTGAAGCTTTCTTT
CAIKGGGTEAFF
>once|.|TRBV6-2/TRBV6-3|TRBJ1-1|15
TGTGCCAGCACCACCCCGGAGGGGCCTAGCACTGAAGCTTTCTTT
CASTTPEGPSTEAFF
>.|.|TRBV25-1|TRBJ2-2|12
TGTGCCAGCAGTAGTTCGCGCAGGGAGCTGTTTTTT
CASSSSRRELFF
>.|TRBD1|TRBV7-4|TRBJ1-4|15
TGTGCCAGCACCCATCGGACAGGGGAGGATGAAAAACTGTTTTTT
CASTHRTGEDEKLFF
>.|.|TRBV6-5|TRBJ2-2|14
TGTGCCAGCACTCGAGCCGCGAACACCGGGGAGCTGTTTTTT
CASTRAANTGELFF
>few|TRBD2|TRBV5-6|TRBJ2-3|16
TGTGCCAGCAGCTTGGATACGGGGGGGGCGAAAGATACGCAGTATTTT
CASSLDTGGAKDTQYF
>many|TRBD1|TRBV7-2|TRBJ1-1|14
TGTGCCAGCAGCTTAGCACAGGGGTACACTGAAGCTTTCTTT
CASSLAQGYTEAFF
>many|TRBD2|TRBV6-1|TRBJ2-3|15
TGTGCCAGCAGGTCCGGACTAGCGGGGACAGATACGCAGTATTTT
CASRSGLAGTDTQYF
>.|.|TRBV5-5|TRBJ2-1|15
TGTGCCAGCAGCTTGGGGTGGATCGCGGCCAATGAGCAGTTCTTC
CASSLGWIAANEQFF
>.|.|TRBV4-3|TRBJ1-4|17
TGCGCCAGCAGCCAAGATCCCCAGACTAGCAAGAATGAAAAACTGTTTTTT
CASSQDPQTSKNEKLFF
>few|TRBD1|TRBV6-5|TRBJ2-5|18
TGTGCCAGCAGTTACTCGCGCCAGGGGGCGCGGTACCAAGAGACCCAGTACTTC
CASSYSRQGARYQETQYF
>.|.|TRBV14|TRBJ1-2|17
TGTGCCAGCAGCCCTAACCCCCGGGCCGGGAGCAACTATGGCTACACCTTC
CASSPNPRAGSNYGYTF
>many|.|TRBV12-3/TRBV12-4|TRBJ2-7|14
TGTGCCAGCAGTTTTCATGACAGGTATTACGAGCAGTACTTC
CASSFHDRYYEQYF
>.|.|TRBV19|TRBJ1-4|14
TGTGCCAGTAGGGGGCCGGGGTCTAATGAAAAACTGTTTTTT
CASRGPGSNEKLFF
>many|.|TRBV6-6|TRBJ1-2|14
TGTGCCAGCAGTGACTGGCAGGCCATCTATGGCTACACCTTC
CASSDWQAIYGYTF
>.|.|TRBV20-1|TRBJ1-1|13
TGCAGTGCTAGAGATCAAATCGGGACTGAAGCTTTCTTT
CSARDQIGTEAFF
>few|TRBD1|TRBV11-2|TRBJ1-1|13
TGTGCCAGCAGCGTGGGACAGGGAGGTGGAGCTTTCTTT
CASSVGQGGGAFF
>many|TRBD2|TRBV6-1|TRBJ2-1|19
TGTGCCAGCAGTGAAGAGCCGGGACTAGCGGGGGCCACATACAATGAGCAGTTCTTC
CASSEEPGLAGATYNEQFF
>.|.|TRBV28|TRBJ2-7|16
TGTGCCAGCAGTTTTCCTCTCCACGGGGACTCCTACGAGCAGTACTTC
CASSFPLHGDSYEQYF
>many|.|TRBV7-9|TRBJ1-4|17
TGTGCCAGCAGCTTTACCAGGGGCGACTCGACTAATGAAAAACTGTTTTTT
CASSFTRGDSTNEKLFF
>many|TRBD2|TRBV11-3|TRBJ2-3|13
TGTGCCAGCAGCTTGACGCGCTGGGGGGGGCAGTATTTT
CASSLTRWGGQYF
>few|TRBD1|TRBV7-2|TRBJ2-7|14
TGTGCCAGCAGCACCCGACAGGGCCCCTACGAGCAGTACTTC
CASSTRQGPYEQYF
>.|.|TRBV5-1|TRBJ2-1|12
TGCACCAGCAGCTTGCTAAGTGGTGAGCAGTTCTTC
CTSSLLSGEQFF
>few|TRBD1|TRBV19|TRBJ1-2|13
TGTGCCAGTAGTAGGACAGGGGGCGATGGCTACACCTTC
CASSRTGGDGYTF
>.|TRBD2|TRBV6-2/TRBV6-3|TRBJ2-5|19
TGTGCCAGCAGTCCCCCAGTGGCTAGCGGCATGACACCCGTAGAGACCCAGTACTTC
CASSPPVASGMTPVETQYF
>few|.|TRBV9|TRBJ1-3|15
TGTGCCAGCAGCGGTGACCCAGAGGGAGGAAACACCATATATTTT
CASSGDPEGGNTIYF
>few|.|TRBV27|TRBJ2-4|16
TGTGCCAGCAGTGGAGGGGATGGAGTGTCCAAAAACATTCAGTACTTC
CASSGGDGVSKNIQYF
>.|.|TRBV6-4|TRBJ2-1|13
TGTGCCAGCAGTGACTCAGGGGCGGGAGAGCAGTTCTTC
CASSDSGAGEQFF
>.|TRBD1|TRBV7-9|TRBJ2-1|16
TGTGCCAGCAGCCCCCCAGACAGGGGAAGGTACAATGAGCAGTTCTTC
CASSPPDRGRYNEQFF
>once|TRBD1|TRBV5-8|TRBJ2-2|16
TGTGCCAGCAGCATTGGGACAGGGGGCGTTACCGGGGAGCTGTTTTTT
CASSIGTGGVTGELFF
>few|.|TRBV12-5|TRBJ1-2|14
TGTGCTAGTGGTTTGGGGACAGCTAACTATGGCTACACCTTC
CASGLGTANYGYTF
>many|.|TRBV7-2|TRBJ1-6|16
TGTGCCAGCAGCTTAGGAGGAGGGGGGATGCGTTCACCCCTCCACTTT
CASSLGGGGMRSPLHF
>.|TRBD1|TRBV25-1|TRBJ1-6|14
TGTGCCAGCAGTTGGGACAGGGTAGATTCACCCCTCCACTTT
CASSWDRVDSPLHF
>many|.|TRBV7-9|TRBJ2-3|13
TGTGCCAGCAGCTTAACCTACACAGATACGCAGTATTTT
CASSLTYTDTQYF
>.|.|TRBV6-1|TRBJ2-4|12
TGTGCCAGCATGAATTTGGAAAACATTCAGTACTTC
CASMNLENIQYF
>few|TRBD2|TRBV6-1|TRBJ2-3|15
TGTGCCAGCAGTGAACAGCGGGGGAGCACAGATACGCAGTATTTT
CASSEQRGSTDTQYF
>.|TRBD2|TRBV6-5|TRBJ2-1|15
TGTGCCAGCAGTTACTCGGGGGGGATGCGCAATGAGCAGTTCTTC
CASSYSGGMRNEQFF
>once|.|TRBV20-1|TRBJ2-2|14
TGCAGTGCTACGACAGGCACGGACACCGGGGAGCTGTTTTTT
CSATTGTDTGELFF
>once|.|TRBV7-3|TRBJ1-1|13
TGTGCCAGCAGCTCCTGGACAGCTCAATCGGCTTTCTTT
CASSSWTAQSAFF
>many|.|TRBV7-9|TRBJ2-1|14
TGTGCCAGCAGCTTAGAATCAGCCTACAATGAGCAGTTCTTC
CASSLESAYNEQFF
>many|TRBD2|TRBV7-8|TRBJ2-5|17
TGTGCCAGCAGCTTAGTGCCTAGCGGGGGGCTTTTGAAGACCCAGTACTTC
CASSLVPSGGLLKTQYF
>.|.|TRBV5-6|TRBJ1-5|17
TGTGCCAGCAGCGTGGGAGCGGGGCCAGAAGCCAATCAGCCCCAGCATTTT
CASSVGAGPEANQPQHF